The 28 T cell receptor beta chains given below trace back to one sample, sequenced in a study of blood T cell repertoires in COVID-19. Profiling relied on immunoSEQ multiplex PCR, and the TCRdb table lists in-frame clones only, not all of them. The data hold more than 350,000 clones, with about 87% observed a single time. The specimen sequenced was PBMCs or T cells enriched from blood (not recorded which). These receptors all stem from a woman aged 45-59 years who had recovered from COVID-19.

This clone was seen once. The J gene is TRBJ2-7, the V gene TRBV2, with 9 bases lining up with TRBD1. The germline V gene has CDR1 SNHLY and CDR2 FYNNEI. The CDR3 totals 14 residues. V gave up 6 bases and J gave up 6 bases; unmatched junction bases: 9. The CDR3 here is CASRGDRVVSEQYF. The CDR3 nucleotides read TGTGCCAGCAGGGGGGACAGGGTGGTGAGCGAGCAGTACTTC. The complete variable domain, with remaining parts taken from reference TRBV2 and TRBJ2-7, reads EPEVTQTPSHQVTQMGQEVILRCVPISNHLYFYWYRQILGQKVEFLVSFYNNEISEKSEIFDDQFSVERPDGSNFTLKIRSTKLEDSAMYFCASRGDRVVSEQYFGPGTRLTVT.

The chain uses TRBV3-1 (or the pseudogene TRBV3-2) and TRBJ1-4, with D unclear. V was clipped by 2 bases and J by 8 bases, with 15 bases between them. The CDR3 runs 15 residues. Germline assignment: CDR1 LGHDT and CDR2 YNNKEL (reference sequence). The CDR3 nucleotides read TGTGCCAGCAGCCAACGAGCGGGAAGCACGGAAAAACTGTTTTTT. This gives the protein CASSQRAGSTEKLFF.

Here the CDR3 DNA reads TGTGCCAGCAGAACAGGACTAGCGGTCCAAGATACGCAGTATTTT. It encodes CASRTGLAVQDTQYF. The chain couples TRBV25-1 to TRBJ2-3, with 10 bases aligning to TRBD2. Unmatched junction bases numbered 8, after V lost 6 bases and J lost 5 bases. Germline assignment: CDR1 MGHDK and CDR2 SYGVNS. The CDR3 has 15 residues. Variable domain in full (rest from reference TRBV25-1 and TRBJ2-3): EADIYQTPRYLVIGTGKKITLECSQTMGHDKMYWYQQDPGMELHLIHYSYGVNSTEKGDLSSESTVSRIRTEHFPLTLESARPSHTSQYLCASRTGLAVQDTQYFGPGTRLTVL.

V usage is TRBV5-5 and J usage is TRBJ2-5, with a tentative D call TRBD2 (5 bases). Trimming took 0 bases from V and 7 from J, leaving 10 bases between them. Looked up from germline, CDR1 is SGHKS and CDR2 is YYEKEE (reference sequence). There are 13 residues in the CDR3. CDR3 DNA sequence: TGTGCCAGCAGCTTGGCCGGGATGGGGACCCAGTACTTC. Protein product: CASSLAGMGTQYF.

The CDR3 DNA sequence: TGTGCCAGCAGTGATACAGGGATGGACCAGCCCCAGCATTTT. Translating gives CASSDTGMDQPQHF. The rearrangement links TRBV6-1 to TRBJ1-5; D perhaps matches TRBD1 (6 bases). V shed 3 bases and J shed 7 bases, with 13 bases lying between them. The CDR3 is 14 residues long. Germline CDR1 reads MNHNS; CDR2 reads SASEGT.

J is TRBJ1-4 and V is TRBV30; 7 positions match TRBD1. The germline V gene has CDR1 GTSNPN and CDR2 SVGIG (reference sequence). V lost 1 base to trimming and J lost 10 bases; unmatched junction nucleotides: 12. The CDR3 extends over 15 amino acids. The CDR3 protein is CAWSGKGAAGGKLFF. The CDR3 DNA is TGTGCCTGGAGTGGAAAGGGGGCCGCGGGAGGAAAACTGTTTTTT.

This rearrangement joins TRBV18 to TRBJ1-1; a possible D gene is TRBD1 (5 bases). Germline lookup yields CDR1 KGHSH and CDR2 LQKENI. CDR3 size: 16 residues. Trimming removed 3 bases from V and 0 bases from J, with 14 bases in between. In DNA, the CDR3 is TGTGCCAGCTCACCGAAGGCAGGGAACCTGAACACTGAAGCTTTCTTT. Translation gives CASSPKAGNLNTEAFF.

The chain combines TRBV5-1 with TRBJ2-5; 8 positions agree with TRBD1. Germline values: CDR1 SGHRS, CDR2 YFSETQ. V shed 4 bases and J 5 bases; nucleotides not matched to a gene: 10. The CDR3 extends over 15 amino acids. The CDR3 nucleotides read TGCGCCAGCAGCCGCGGACAGGGCCGCCAGGAGACCCAGTACTTC. Translation: CASSRGQGRQETQYF.

The rearrangement joins TRBV6-5 to TRBJ1-1; 9 bases are shared with TRBD1. This CDR3 is built from 15 residues. The ends lost 8 bases at V and 5 bases at J; junction bases unmatched: 12. Germline V gene sequence: CDR1 MNHEY, CDR2 SVGAGI. CDR3 DNA: TGTGCCAGCCAAACTGACGACAGGGGGGCGACTGAAGCTTTCTTT. Its protein is CASQTDDRGATEAFF.

V is TRBV7-2 and J is TRBJ2-1, with 9 nucleotides matching TRBD1. CDR3 size: 14 residues. The V and J ends lost 5 bases and 7 bases, in that order; junction bases with no gene match: 6. Germline V gene lookup returns CDR1 SGHTA and CDR2 FQGNSA. CDR3 loop: CASSTGQGYNEQFF. The CDR3 nucleotides are TGTGCCAGCAGCACGGGACAGGGTTATAATGAGCAGTTCTTC.

V usage is TRBV15 and J usage is TRBJ1-6, with D uncertain. The germline V gene has CDR1 LNHNV and CDR2 YYDKDF (reference sequence). The length of the CDR3 is 15 residues. V was pared by 0 bases and J by 5 bases, with 8 bases between. The CDR3, as DNA: TGTGCCACCAGCAGAGATCCCCAAAATAATTCACCCCTCCACTTT. Its translation is CATSRDPQNNSPLHF. The whole variable domain, filled in from reference TRBV15 and TRBJ1-6, reads DAMVIQNPRYQVTQFGKPVTLSCSQTLNHNVMYWYQQKSSQAPKLLFHYYDKDFNNEADTPDNFQSRRPNTSFCFLDIRSPGLGDTAMYLCATSRDPQNNSPLHFGNGTRLTVT.

V usage is TRBV18 and J usage is TRBJ1-1, with D unclear. The length of the CDR3 is 15 residues. The V and J ends lost 6 bases and 2 bases respectively, with 16 bases between them. From germline, CDR1 is KGHSH and CDR2 LQKENI. CDR3 loop: CASSPGNTLNTEAFF. In DNA form, the CDR3 reads TGTGCCAGCTCGCCTGGTAACACCTTAAACACTGAAGCTTTCTTT.

CDR3 in amino acids: CASSRDRGAYGYTF. The DNA of the CDR3 is TGTGCCAGCAGTCGGGACAGGGGCGCCTATGGCTACACCTTC. The chain combines TRBV7-9 with TRBJ1-2, with TRBD1 identical over 10 bases. The V gene's germline CDR1 is SEHNR and CDR2 FQNEAQ (reference sequence). The CDR3 consists of 14 residues. V was clipped by 6 bases and J by 4 bases; unmatched bases: 5.

This clone has just a few counts. The chain combines TRBV4-1 with TRBJ2-3, with TRBD2 identical over 8 bases. The CDR3 spans 15 residues. From germline, CDR1 is MGHRA and CDR2 YSYEKL. With V trimmed by 8 bases and J by 2 bases, 9 bases remained unmatched. CDR3 nucleotide sequence: TGCGCCAGCGGTTGGAGCGGGGGTACCACAGATACGCAGTATTTT. This encodes CASGWSGGTTDTQYF.

This sequence joins TRBV24-1 and TRBJ2-7, with a weak D call TRBD1 (5 bases). CDR3 length: 12 amino acids. Trimming cost V 0 bases and J 12 bases, with 11 bases left between them. Per the germline V gene, CDR1 is KGHDR and CDR2 is SFDVKD. This CDR3 is CATSDLAGAPYF. The CDR3 DNA follows: TGTGCCACCAGTGATTTGGCTGGGGCCCCGTACTTC.

The V call is TRBV4-1, the J call TRBJ1-1; TRBD1 matches at 7 bases. The CDR3 contains 16 residues. Germline-derived CDR1 and CDR2 are MGHRA and YSYEKL. With V trimmed by 4 bases and J by 0 bases, 8 bases remained unmatched. The CDR3 is CASSPRDRSLNTEAFF. The DNA of the CDR3 is TGCGCCAGCAGCCCGCGGGACAGATCTCTGAACACTGAAGCTTTCTTT.

The chain joins TRBV9 to TRBJ2-7; the match to TRBD2 covers 8 bases. Germline assignment: CDR1 SGDLS and CDR2 YYNGEE. The CDR3 spans 14 residues. With 4 bases clipped from V and 2 bases from J, the junction kept 5 bases outside the gene matches. The CDR3 spells CASSPSGGPYEQYF. The CDR3 DNA sequence: TGTGCCAGCAGCCCCAGCGGGGGTCCCTACGAGCAGTACTTC. The full variable domain, completed using reference TRBV9 and TRBJ2-7, is DSGVTQTPKHLITATGQRVTLRCSPRSGDLSVYWYQQSLDQGLQFLIQYYNGEERAKGNILERFSAQQFPDLHSELNLSSLELGDSALYFCASSPSGGPYEQYFGPGTRLTVT.

V is TRBV19 and J is TRBJ2-3, with a weak D call TRBD2 (6 bases). The V and J ends lost 7 bases and 1 base respectively, with 15 bases between them. The CDR3 has 15 residues. Germline V gives CDR1 LNHDA, CDR2 SQIVND (reference sequence). CDR3: CASTNRGGGTDTQYF. The CDR3 DNA is TGTGCCAGTACCAACCGTGGCGGGGGCACAGATACGCAGTATTTT.

The rearrangement links TRBV4-3 to TRBJ2-2; no reliable D call. CDR3 length equals 14 residues. Germline V gene sequence: CDR1 LGHNA, CDR2 YSLEER. Trimming took off 0 bases at V and 4 bases at J, with 6 bases between the two ends. CDR3 sequence (DNA): TGCGCCAGCAGCCAAGATCGCAGCACCGGGGAGCTGTTTTTT. This translates into CASSQDRSTGELFF.

This chain uses TRBV2 with TRBJ2-1; no definite D call. This CDR3 is 11 amino acids long. Trimming removed 3 bases from V and 10 bases from J, with 7 bases in between. Germline V gene data show CDR1 as SNHLY and CDR2 as FYNNEI. Here the CDR3 reads CASSEVREQFF. The CDR3 coding sequence is TGTGCCAGCAGTGAGGTTAGAGAGCAGTTCTTC. Full variable domain (rest looked up from reference TRBV2 and TRBJ2-1): EPEVTQTPSHQVTQMGQEVILRCVPISNHLYFYWYRQILGQKVEFLVSFYNNEISEKSEIFDDQFSVERPDGSNFTLKIRSTKLEDSAMYFCASSEVREQFFGPGTRLTVL.

The chain links TRBV7-8 to TRBJ1-4, with a possible D match to TRBD1 (5 bases). This CDR3 is built from 15 residues. Germline assignment: CDR1 SGHVS and CDR2 FQNEAQ. Trimming removed 6 bases at V and 3 bases at J, with 14 bases between. The chain's CDR3 is CASRPQEPPNEKLFF. CDR3 sequence (DNA): TGTGCCAGCAGACCACAGGAGCCTCCTAATGAAAAACTGTTTTTT.

As DNA, the CDR3 is TGTGCCAGCAGCCGGGACAGTGATAATTCACCCCTCCACTTT. This translates into CASSRDSDNSPLHF. The chain combines TRBV7-2 with TRBJ1-6; 7 nucleotides agree with TRBD1. The trim removed 5 bases at V and 5 bases at J, leaving 3 bases unmatched. This CDR3 contains 14 residues. Germline-derived CDR1 and CDR2 are SGHTA and FQGNSA.

CDR3 sequence (DNA): TGTGCCAGCGACCGGGGGACAGGAGTCGGGGCCTCAGATACGCAGTATTTT. Its translation: CASDRGTGVGASDTQYF. The chain combines TRBV7-2 with TRBJ2-3; 8 bases map to TRBD1. This CDR3 comprises 17 residues. Germline CDR1 is SGHTA and CDR2 is FQGNSA. The V gene end was trimmed by 8 bases and the J gene end by 4 bases; junction bases not matched to a gene: 17. The whole variable domain, filled in from reference TRBV7-2 and TRBJ2-3, reads GAGVSQSPSNKVTEKGKDVELRCDPISGHTALYWYRQSLGQGLEFLIYFQGNSAPDKSGLPSDRFSAERTGGSVSTLTIQRTQQEDSAVYLCASDRGTGVGASDTQYFGPGTRLTVL.

The V gene is TRBV7-6, the J gene TRBJ2-3; tentatively, D is TRBD2 (7 bases). From germline, CDR1 is SGHVS and CDR2 FNYEAQ. Trimming stripped 0 bases from V and 3 bases from J, with 10 bases between. This CDR3 has 15 residues. CDR3 sequence: CASSLAGGPTDTQYF. CDR3 in DNA: TGTGCCAGCAGCTTAGCGGGGGGGCCGACAGATACGCAGTATTTT.

The chain employs TRBV2 and TRBJ1-4; no reliable D call. Germline lookup yields CDR1 SNHLY and CDR2 FYNNEI. Trimming took 3 bases from V and 4 from J, leaving 9 bases between them. This CDR3 contains 14 residues. The CDR3 protein is CASSERVLNEKLFF. CDR3 DNA: TGTGCCAGCAGTGAGAGGGTCCTTAATGAAAAACTGTTTTTT.

V is TRBV6-5 and J is TRBJ1-5, with 9 positions matching TRBD1. Germline CDR1 and CDR2: MNHEY and SVGAGI. The junction had 14 bases not matched to a gene; V was cut back by 10 bases and J by 7 bases. This CDR3 comprises 15 residues. The chain's CDR3 is CATQETGGTGQPQHF. DNA of the CDR3: TGTGCCACACAGGAGACAGGGGGGACGGGGCAGCCCCAGCATTTT.

This chain uses TRBV18 with TRBJ2-5; D is ambiguous. Germline V CDR1 and CDR2: KGHSH, LQKENI. The CDR3 has 14 residues. V was shortened by 3 bases and J by 0 bases, with 8 bases between the two germline ends. Here the CDR3 DNA reads TGTGCCAGCTCACCCCGACGGGACCAAGAGACCCAGTACTTC. Its translation: CASSPRRDQETQYF.

V gene TRBV7-2 combines with J gene TRBJ1-2; D gene unclear. The CDR3 is 11 residues long. CDR1 and CDR2 from the germline V gene are SGHTA and FQGNSA. Trimming stripped 6 bases from V and 7 bases from J, with 9 bases between. In nucleotides, the CDR3 is TGTGCCAGCAGTCGCGGGGTTGGCTACACCTTC. Translation gives CASSRGVGYTF.